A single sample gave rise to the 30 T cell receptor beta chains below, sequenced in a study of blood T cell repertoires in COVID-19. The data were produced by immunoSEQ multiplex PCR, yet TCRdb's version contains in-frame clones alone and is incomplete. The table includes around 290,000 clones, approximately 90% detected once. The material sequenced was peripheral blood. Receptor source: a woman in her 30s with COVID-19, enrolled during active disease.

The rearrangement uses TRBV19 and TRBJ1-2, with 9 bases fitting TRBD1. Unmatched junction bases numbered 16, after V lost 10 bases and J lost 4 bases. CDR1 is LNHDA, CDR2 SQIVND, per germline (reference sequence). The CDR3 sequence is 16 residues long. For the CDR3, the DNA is TGTGCCACCTGGGGACAGGGACCTAATTTAGGCTATGGCTACACCTTC. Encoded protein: CATWGQGPNLGYGYTF.

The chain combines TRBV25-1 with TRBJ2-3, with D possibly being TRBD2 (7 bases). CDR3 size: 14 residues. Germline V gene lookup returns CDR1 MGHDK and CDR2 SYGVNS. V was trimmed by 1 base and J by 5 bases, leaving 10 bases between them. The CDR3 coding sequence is TGTGCCAGCAGTGAATGGGAGGGGGGAGATACGCAGTATTTT. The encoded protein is CASSEWEGGDTQYF.

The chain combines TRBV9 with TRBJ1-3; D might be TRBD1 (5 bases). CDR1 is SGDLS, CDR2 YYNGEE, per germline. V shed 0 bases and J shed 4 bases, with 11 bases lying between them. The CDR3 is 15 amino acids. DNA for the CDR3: TGTGCCAGCAGCGTAGGGCTCGGGGGAGGAAACACCATATATTTT. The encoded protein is CASSVGLGGGNTIYF.

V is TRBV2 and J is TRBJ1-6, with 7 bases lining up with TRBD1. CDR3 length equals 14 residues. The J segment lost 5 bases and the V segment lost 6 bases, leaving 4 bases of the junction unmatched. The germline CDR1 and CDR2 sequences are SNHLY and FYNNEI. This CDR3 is CASRGTVNNSPLHF. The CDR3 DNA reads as TGTGCCAGCAGGGGGACAGTAAATAATTCACCCCTCCACTTT.

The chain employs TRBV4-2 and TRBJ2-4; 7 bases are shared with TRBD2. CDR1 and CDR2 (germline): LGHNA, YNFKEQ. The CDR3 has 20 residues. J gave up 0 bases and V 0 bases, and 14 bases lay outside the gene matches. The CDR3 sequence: CASSQEVSVGGSGAKNIQYF. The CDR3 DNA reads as TGTGCCAGCAGCCAAGAAGTTAGCGTGGGCGGGAGTGGAGCCAAAAACATTCAGTACTTC.

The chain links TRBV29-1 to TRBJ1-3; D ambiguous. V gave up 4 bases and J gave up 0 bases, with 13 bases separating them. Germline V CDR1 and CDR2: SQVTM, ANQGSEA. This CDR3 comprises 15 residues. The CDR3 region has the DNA TGCAGCGTTGTCAAGGCAGGCCGCTCTGGAAACACCATATATTTT. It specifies CSVVKAGRSGNTIYF.

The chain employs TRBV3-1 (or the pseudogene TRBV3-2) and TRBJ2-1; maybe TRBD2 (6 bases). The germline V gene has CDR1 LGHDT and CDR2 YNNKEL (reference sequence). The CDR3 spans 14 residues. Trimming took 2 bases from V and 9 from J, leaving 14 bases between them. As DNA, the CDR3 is TGTGCCAGCAGCCAAACCCGACTAGTAGGTGAGCAGTTCTTC. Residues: CASSQTRLVGEQFF.

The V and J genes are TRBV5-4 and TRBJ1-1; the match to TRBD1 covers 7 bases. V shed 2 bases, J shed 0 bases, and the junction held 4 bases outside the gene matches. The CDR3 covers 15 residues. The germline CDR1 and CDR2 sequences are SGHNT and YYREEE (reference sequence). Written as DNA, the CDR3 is TGTGCCAGCAGCTTACCGGGACAGATGAACACTGAAGCTTTCTTT. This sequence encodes CASSLPGQMNTEAFF. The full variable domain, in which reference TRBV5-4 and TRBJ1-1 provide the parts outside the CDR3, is ETGVTQSPTHLIKTRGQQVTLRCSSQSGHNTVSWYQQALGQGPQFIFQYYREEENGRGNFPPRFSGLQFPNYSSELNVNALELDDSALYLCASSLPGQMNTEAFFGQGTRLTVV.

Here the CDR3 reads CASRSGTGVGNQPQHF. The DNA for the CDR3 is TGTGCCAGCAGATCCGGGACAGGGGTAGGCAATCAGCCCCAGCATTTT. The rearrangement joins TRBV27 to TRBJ1-5; 10 nucleotides align to TRBD1. V lost 6 bases and J lost 2; bases outside the gene matches: 7. The CDR3 contains 16 residues. Germline V gives CDR1 MNHEY, CDR2 SMNVEV (reference sequence).

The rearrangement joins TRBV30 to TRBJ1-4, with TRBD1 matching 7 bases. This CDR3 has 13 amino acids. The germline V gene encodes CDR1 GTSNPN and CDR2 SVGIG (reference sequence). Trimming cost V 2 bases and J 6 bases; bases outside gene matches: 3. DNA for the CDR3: TGTGCCTGGAGTTCCGGGACAGATGAAAAACTGTTTTTT. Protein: CAWSSGTDEKLFF.

CDR3 bases: TGTGCCAGCAGCCCTGCGCGGGTAGGAGAAAAACTGTTTTTT. Its translation is CASSPARVGEKLFF. The genes are TRBV14 and TRBJ1-4; D gene unclear. In germline, CDR1 is SGHDN, CDR2 FVKESK. V was clipped by 4 bases and J by 8 bases, with 14 bases between them. The CDR3 loop spans 14 amino acids.

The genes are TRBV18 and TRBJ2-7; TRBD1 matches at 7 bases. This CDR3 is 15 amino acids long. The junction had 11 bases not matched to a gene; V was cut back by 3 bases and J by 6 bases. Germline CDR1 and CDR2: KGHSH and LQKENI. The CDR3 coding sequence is TGTGCCAGCTCACCTTTTAACAGGGGAGAGGGCGAGCAGTACTTC. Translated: CASSPFNRGEGEQYF.

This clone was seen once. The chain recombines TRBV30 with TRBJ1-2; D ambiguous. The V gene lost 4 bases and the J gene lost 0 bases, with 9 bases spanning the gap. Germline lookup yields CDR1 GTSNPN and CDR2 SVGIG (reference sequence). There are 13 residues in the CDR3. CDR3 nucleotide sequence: TGTGCCTGGATCCGGCAGGCTAACTATGGCTACACCTTC. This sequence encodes CAWIRQANYGYTF.

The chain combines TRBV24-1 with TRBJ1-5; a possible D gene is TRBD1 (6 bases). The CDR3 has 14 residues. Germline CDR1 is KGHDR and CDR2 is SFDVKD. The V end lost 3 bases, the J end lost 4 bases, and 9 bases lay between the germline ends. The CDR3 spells CATSDPGQNQPQHF. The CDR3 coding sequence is TGTGCCACCAGTGATCCCGGACAGAATCAGCCCCAGCATTTT.

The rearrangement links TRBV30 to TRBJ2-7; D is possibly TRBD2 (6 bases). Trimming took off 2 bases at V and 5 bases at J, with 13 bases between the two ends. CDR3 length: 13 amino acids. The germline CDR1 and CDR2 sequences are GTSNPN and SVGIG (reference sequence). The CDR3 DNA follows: TGTGCCTGGAGTAGCCAGGGAGGAGACGAGCAGTACTTC. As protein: CAWSSQGGDEQYF.

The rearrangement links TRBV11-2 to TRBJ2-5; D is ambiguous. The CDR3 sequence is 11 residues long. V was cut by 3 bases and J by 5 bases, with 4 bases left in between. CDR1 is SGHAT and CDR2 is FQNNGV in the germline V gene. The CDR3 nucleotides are TGTGCCAGCAGCTTTTCGGAGACCCAGTACTTC. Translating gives CASSFSETQYF.

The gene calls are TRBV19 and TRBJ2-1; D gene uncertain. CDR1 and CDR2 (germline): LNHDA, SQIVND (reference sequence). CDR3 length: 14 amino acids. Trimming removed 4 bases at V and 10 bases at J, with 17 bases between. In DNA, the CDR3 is TGTGCCAGTAGTACGCTTCTTAGAAGAGGCGAGCAGTTCTTC. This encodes CASSTLLRRGEQFF.

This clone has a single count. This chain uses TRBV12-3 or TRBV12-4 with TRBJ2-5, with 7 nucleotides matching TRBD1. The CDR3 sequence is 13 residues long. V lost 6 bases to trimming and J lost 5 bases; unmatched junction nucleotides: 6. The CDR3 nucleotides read TGTGCCAGCAGCCTGACAGGGCATGAGACCCAGTACTTC. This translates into CASSLTGHETQYF.

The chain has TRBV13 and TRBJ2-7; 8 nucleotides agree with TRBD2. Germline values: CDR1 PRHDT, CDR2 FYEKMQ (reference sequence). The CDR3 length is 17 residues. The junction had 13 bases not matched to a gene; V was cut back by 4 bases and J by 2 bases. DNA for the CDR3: TGTGCCAGCAGCTCTCTAACCCCCAGCGGGAGCCCCTACGAGCAGTACTTC. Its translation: CASSSLTPSGSPYEQYF.

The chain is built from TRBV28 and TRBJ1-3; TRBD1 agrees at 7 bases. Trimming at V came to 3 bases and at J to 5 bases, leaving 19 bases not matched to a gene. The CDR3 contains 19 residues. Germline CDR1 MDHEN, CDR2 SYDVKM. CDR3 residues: CASSFSPSVGDRIRNTIYF. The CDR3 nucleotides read TGTGCCAGCAGTTTCTCACCCTCTGTTGGGGACAGAATTCGAAACACCATATATTTT.

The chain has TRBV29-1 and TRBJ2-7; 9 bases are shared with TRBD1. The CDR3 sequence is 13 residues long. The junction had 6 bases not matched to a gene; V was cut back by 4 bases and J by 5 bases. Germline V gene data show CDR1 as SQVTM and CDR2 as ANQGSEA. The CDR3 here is CSVGGQGSHEQYF. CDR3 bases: TGCAGCGTTGGAGGACAGGGGAGTCACGAGCAGTACTTC.

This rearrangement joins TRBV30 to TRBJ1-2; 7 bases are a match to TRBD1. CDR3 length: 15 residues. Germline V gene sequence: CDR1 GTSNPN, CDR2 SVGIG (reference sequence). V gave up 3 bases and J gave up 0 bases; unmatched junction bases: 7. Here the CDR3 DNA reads TGTGCCTGGAGGTACAGGGGCGCTACTAACTATGGCTACACCTTC. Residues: CAWRYRGATNYGYTF.

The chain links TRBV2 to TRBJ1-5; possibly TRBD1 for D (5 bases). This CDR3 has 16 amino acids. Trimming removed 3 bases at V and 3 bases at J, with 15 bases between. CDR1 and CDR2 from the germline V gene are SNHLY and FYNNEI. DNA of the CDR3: TGTGCCAGCAGTGATGGGGGACTAGCCCCCAATCAGCCCCAGCATTTT. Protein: CASSDGGLAPNQPQHF.

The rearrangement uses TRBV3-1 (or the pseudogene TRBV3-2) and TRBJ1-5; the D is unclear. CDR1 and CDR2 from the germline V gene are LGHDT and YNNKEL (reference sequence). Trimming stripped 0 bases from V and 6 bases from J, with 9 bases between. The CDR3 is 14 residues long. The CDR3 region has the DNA TGTGCCAGCAGCCAAGATCTTGTTAGTCAGCCCCAGCATTTT. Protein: CASSQDLVSQPQHF.

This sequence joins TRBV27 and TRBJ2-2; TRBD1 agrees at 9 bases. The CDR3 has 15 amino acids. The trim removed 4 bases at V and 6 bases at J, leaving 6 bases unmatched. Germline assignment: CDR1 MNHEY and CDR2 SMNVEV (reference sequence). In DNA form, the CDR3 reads TGTGCCAGCAGTTCCTCGGGACAGGGTGCCGGGGAGCTGTTTTTT. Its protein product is CASSSSGQGAGELFF.

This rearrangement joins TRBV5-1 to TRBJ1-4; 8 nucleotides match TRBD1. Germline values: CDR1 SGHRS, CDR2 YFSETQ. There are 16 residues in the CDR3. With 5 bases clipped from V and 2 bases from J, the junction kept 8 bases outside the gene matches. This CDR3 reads CASSYGQGGTNEKLFF. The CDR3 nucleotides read TGCGCCAGCAGTTATGGACAGGGTGGTACTAATGAAAAACTGTTTTTT.

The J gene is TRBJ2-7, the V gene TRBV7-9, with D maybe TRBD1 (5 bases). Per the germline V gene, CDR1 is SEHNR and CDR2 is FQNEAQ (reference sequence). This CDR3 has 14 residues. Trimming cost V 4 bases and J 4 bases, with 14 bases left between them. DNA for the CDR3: TGTGCCAGCAGCTCTTTTTTAGCAGGGTACGAGCAGTACTTC. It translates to CASSSFLAGYEQYF. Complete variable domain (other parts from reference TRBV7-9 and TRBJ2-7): DTGVSQNPRHKITKRGQNVTFRCDPISEHNRLYWYRQTLGQGPEFLTYFQNEAQLEKSRLLSDRFSAERPKGSFSTLEIQRTEQGDSAMYLCASSSFLAGYEQYFGPGTRLTVT.

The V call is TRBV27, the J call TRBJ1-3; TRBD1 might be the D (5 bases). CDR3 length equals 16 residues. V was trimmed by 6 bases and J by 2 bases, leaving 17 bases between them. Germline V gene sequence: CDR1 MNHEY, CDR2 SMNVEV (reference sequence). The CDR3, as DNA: TGTGCCAGCAGCCACGATGCCAGGGAGGCTGGAAACACCATATATTTT. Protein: CASSHDAREAGNTIYF.

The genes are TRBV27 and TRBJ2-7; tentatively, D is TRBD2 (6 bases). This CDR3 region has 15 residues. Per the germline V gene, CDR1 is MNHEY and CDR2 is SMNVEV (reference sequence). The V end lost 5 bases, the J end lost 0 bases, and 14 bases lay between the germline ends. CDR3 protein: CASSPAGLRSYEQYF. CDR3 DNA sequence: TGTGCCAGCAGTCCGGCGGGACTTCGCTCCTACGAGCAGTACTTC.

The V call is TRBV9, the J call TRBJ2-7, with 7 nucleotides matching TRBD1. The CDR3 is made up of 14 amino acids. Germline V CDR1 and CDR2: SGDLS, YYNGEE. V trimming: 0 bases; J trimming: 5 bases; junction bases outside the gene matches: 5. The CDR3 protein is CASSVGQGLDEQYF. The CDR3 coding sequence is TGTGCCAGCAGCGTAGGACAGGGTCTCGACGAGCAGTACTTC.